Sequencing of this TCR beta chain was carried out in a study of T cells in localized non-small cell lung cancer. Findings and limits, study-wide: When the top 100 tumor clones were examined, a median approximately 54 of them also appeared in the adjacent lung, which was paired and uninvolved. Only one tumor region was sequenced, so heterogeneity remains possible.

As for this clone: Its antigen is still unknown.

Profiled with immunoSEQ multiplex PCR; TCRdb holds only in-frame clones, not every one. There are tens of thousands of clones in the sample; 87% occur only once, and around 14% lies in the top ten. The specimen comprised peripheral blood, sampled before any cancer treatment. The origin of this receptor is a man between 40 and 75 years old with stage I squamous cell lung carcinoma.

CDR3 protein: CASSLEPELNTEAFF. CDR3 DNA sequence: TGTGCCAGCAGCTTGGAACCGGAATTGAACACTGAAGCTTTCTTT. This chain joins TRBV5-4 and TRBJ1-1; D remains unclear. CDR1 is SGHNT and CDR2 is YYREEE in the germline V gene (reference sequence). The CDR3 is 15 amino acids. The V end lost 0 bases, the J end lost 0 bases, and 9 bases lay between the germline ends.